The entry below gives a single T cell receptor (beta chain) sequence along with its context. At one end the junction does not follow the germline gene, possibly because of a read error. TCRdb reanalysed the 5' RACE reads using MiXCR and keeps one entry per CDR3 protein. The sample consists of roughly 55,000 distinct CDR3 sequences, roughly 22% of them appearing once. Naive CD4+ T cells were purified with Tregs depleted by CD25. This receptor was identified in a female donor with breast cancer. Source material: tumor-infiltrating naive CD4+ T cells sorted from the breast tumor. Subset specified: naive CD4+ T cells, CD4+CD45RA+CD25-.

CDR3 DNA: TGCACCAGCAGCCAAGATCCCTATCTCGAGGGGATGAACACTGAAGCTTTCTTT. The encoded protein is CTSSQDPYLEGMNTEAFF. This chain joins TRBV4-1 and TRBJ1-1; TRBD1 might be the D (5 bases). CDR1 is MGHRA and CDR2 is YSYEKL in the germline V gene. This CDR3 has 18 amino acids.